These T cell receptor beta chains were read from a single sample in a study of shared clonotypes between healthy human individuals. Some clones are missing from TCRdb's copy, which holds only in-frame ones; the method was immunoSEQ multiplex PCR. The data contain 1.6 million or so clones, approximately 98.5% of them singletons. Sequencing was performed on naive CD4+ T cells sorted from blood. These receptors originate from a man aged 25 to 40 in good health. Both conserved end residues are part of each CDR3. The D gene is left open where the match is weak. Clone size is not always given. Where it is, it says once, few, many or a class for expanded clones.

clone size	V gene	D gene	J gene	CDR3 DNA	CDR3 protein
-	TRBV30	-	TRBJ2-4	TGTGCCTGGAGTAGTGGAGCCAAAAACATTCAGTACTTC	CAWSSGAKNIQYF
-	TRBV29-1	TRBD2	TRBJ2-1	TGCAGCGCGCTGGGAGCGGGAAGGTCCTACAATGAGCAGTTCTTC	CSALGAGRSYNEQFF
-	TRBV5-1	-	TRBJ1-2	TGCGCCAGCAGCGAGGCGCCCGGCAACTATGGCTACACCTTC	CASSEAPGNYGYTF
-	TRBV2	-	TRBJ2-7	TGTGCCAGCGGAGGGGGCTTTCCCTACGAGCAGTACTTC	CASGGGFPYEQYF
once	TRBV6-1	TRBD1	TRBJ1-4	TGTGCCAGCAGTGCGTTCGGACAGGGGGCGTTCACTAATGAAAAACTGTTTTTT	CASSAFGQGAFTNEKLFF
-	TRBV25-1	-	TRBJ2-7	TGTGCCAGCACCGGACATACCTACGAGCAGTACTTC	CASTGHTYEQYF
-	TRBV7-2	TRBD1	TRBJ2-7	TGTGCCAGCAGCTTTTGGGACAGGGTCCACGAGCAGTACTTC	CASSFWDRVHEQYF
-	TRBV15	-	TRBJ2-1	TGTGCCACCAGCAGAGTCAGCTACAATGAGCAGTTCTTC	CATSRVSYNEQFF
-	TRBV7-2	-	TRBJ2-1	TGTGCCAGCAGCTTAATAGCGGTCCGGGACAATGAGCAGTTCTTC	CASSLIAVRDNEQFF
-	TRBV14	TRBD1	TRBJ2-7	TGTGCCAGCAGCTTGACAGGGGGCTGGGACGAGCAGTACTTC	CASSLTGGWDEQYF
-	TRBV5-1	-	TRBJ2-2	TGCGCCAGCAGCCGGACTACAACCAACACCGGGGAGCTGTTTTTT	CASSRTTTNTGELFF
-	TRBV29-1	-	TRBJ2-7	TGCAGCGTGGTGGACGGACGTAACCTTCGGCACGAGCAGTACTTC	CSVVDGRNLRHEQYF
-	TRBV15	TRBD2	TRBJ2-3	TGTGCCACCAGCAGAGTGAGCGGGAGTACAGATACGCAGTATTTT	CATSRVSGSTDTQYF
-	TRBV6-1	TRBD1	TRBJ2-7	TGTGCCAGCAGCCCCCTAGGGACAGCCAACGAGCAGTACTTC	CASSPLGTANEQYF
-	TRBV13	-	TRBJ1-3	TGTGCCAGCAGCCTCCGGCAGGGGATGAGCTCTGGAAACACCATATATTTT	CASSLRQGMSSGNTIYF
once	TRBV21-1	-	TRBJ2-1	TGTGCCAGCACCACAAATAGAGGTCCCGGGGATGCCTACAATGAGCAGTTCTTC	CASTTNRGPGDAYNEQFF
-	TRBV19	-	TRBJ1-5	TGTGCCAGTAGTATAGAGGACAGCCAGTATCAGCCCCAGCATTTT	CASSIEDSQYQPQHF
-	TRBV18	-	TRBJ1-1	TGTGCCAGCTCAGCCTCGCCCAACAGGGTGGGGACTGAAGCTTTCTTT	CASSASPNRVGTEAFF
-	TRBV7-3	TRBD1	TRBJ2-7	TGTGCCAGCAGCCCAACCGGGACAGGGGGCCTCGAGCAGTACTTC	CASSPTGTGGLEQYF
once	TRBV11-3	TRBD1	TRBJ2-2	TGTGCCAGCAGCTTGACCCACCACGGGACAGGGAATCCCGGGGAGCTGTTTTTT	CASSLTHHGTGNPGELFF
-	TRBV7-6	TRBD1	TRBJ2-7	TGTGCCAGCAGCTTAGCGGGGGACAGGGCCAACGAGCAGTACTTC	CASSLAGDRANEQYF
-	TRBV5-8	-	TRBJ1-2	TGTGCCAGCAGCTTGGACGGTCGAGTACTCGGCGGCTACACCTTC	CASSLDGRVLGGYTF